These 3 T cell receptor beta chains came from one sample sequenced in a study of shared clonotypes between healthy human individuals. Generated by immunoSEQ multiplex PCR, the TCRdb table keeps only in-frame clones and is missing some. The repertoire has some 790,000 clones, roughly 72% of them found once; the top ten carry under 2%. The specimen sequenced was memory CD4+ T cells sorted from blood. Subset described: CD45RA-negative fraction. The receptors were gathered from a woman aged 25 to 39 in good health.

J is TRBJ1-1 and V is TRBV2; 7 bases are a match to TRBD1. This CDR3 comprises 13 residues. V shed 8 bases, J shed 1 base, and the junction held 4 bases outside the gene matches. Germline lookup yields CDR1 SNHLY and CDR2 FYNNEI. The CDR3 loop reads CASSGQTNTEAFF. CDR3 DNA: TGTGCCAGCTCGGGACAGACGAACACTGAAGCTTTCTTT.

The chain links TRBV6-1 to TRBJ1-2, with D unresolved. This CDR3 comprises 15 residues. Looked up from germline, CDR1 is MNHNS and CDR2 is SASEGT. V was shortened by 0 bases and J by 5 bases, with 13 bases between the two germline ends. The DNA of the CDR3 is TGTGCCAGCAGTGAAGCGATCGGCAGCTTTTATGGCTACACCTTC. This sequence encodes CASSEAIGSFYGYTF.

The rearrangement uses TRBV5-6 and TRBJ1-4; the D gene is possibly TRBD1 (6 bases). This CDR3 comprises 17 residues. Per the germline V gene, CDR1 is SGHDT and CDR2 is YYEEEE. V was trimmed by 1 base and J by 0 bases, leaving 13 bases between them. CDR3 in amino acids: CASSLTGSSTTNEKLFF. The CDR3 region has the DNA TGTGCCAGCAGCTTGACAGGGTCCTCTACAACTAATGAAAAACTGTTTTTT.